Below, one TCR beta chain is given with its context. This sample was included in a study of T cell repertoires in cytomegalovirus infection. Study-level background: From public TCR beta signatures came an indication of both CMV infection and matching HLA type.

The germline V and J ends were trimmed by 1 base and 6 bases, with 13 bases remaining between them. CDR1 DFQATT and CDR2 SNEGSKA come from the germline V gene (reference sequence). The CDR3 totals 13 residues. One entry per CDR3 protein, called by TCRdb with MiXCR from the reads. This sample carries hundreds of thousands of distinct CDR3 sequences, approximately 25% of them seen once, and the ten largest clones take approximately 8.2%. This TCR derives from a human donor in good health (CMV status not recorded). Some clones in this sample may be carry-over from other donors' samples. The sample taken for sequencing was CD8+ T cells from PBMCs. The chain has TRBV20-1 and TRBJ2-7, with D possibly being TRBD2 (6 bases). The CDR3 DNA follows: TGCAGTGCTAGAGTTCGGGGGAGTGGCGAGCAGTACGTC. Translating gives CSARVRGSGEQYV.